This T cell receptor (beta chain) is drawn from a study of T-cell memory formation after mild COVID-19 (dated by TCRdb to about 2021). Context from the whole study: TCR sequence clusters from the two donors were largely donor specific. T-cell clones expanding and contracting after mild COVID-19 in a couple of donors were tracked by longitudinal TCRalpha and TCRbeta repertoire sequencing. The cohort comprised two young, previously healthy adult volunteers, one female and one male. Results and caveats for the whole study, not just this receptor: The detection of some responding clones in pre-infection memory suggests that pre-existing cross-reactive memory T cells joined the SARS-CoV-2 response. Contracting CD4+ clones were located mainly in the CM and EM memory subsets, whereas CD8+ clones were found to be enriched in EMRA. Clones contracting from day 15 to 85 had balanced CD4/CD8 phenotypes, while a second wave expanding from day 15 to 37 was biased towards CD4+. The second-wave clones that peaked on day 37 were not confirmed to be SARS-CoV-2 specific. The study covered only a couple of mild cases, and larger cohorts including severe cases with pre-infection samples were considered necessary.

TCRdb names Illumina NovaSeq 6000 as the instrument used. TCRalpha and TCRbeta cDNA libraries were constructed by 5'RACE with constant-segment primers, with sample barcodes and unique molecular identifiers being introduced. RNA was extracted from every sample with Trizol reagent. Library amplification was performed in two PCR steps, and a second sample barcode and Illumina TruSeq adapters were introduced in the second step. Sequencing of the libraries was done on an Illumina NovaSeq, producing 2 x 150 bp paired-end reads. In the paper's pipeline: With migec v1.2.7, reads were demultiplexed and then collapsed into UMI-guided consensus sequences. With mixcr v2.1.11, UMI consensuses were aligned to TRA and TRB V and J templates and assembled into clonotypes. A clonotype was counted as expanded or contracted only when both edgeR and NoisET called the clonotype significant, with the noise models trained on biological replicates. For edgeR calls, a false discovery rate-adjusted p below 0.01 and a log2 fold-change threshold of 1 were applied. As an exploratory analysis of dynamics, max-normalized trajectories of the 1000 most abundant clonotypes were examined by PCA with hierarchical clustering. Each responding clone was given a CD4 or CD8 phenotype based on the CD4+ and CD8+ repertoires, which had been sequenced separately. The raw public data were reprocessed by TCRdb itself: fastp quality trimming at Q25, MiXCR clonotype calling, in-frame beta chains only. All rows with the same CDR3 protein become a single entry with the most common DNA and genes. V and J calls and clone size were set by TCRdb, not the authors. Within this sample are about 130,000 distinct CDR3 sequences, with about a sixth of them counted one time only. The ten largest clonotypes hold roughly 5.3% of the sample.

This clonotype was observed a few times. Its target antigen remains unknown. No much larger clone exists at a distance of one base, and base qualities are not known. V and J lose 3 bases and 12 bases, and a span of 18 bases separates them. The CDR3 runs 14 amino acids, cysteine and phenylalanine included. The read is trimmed to its CDR3 DNA, 42 bases read in frame from base 1. From the germline V gene, CDR1 is ENHRY and CDR2 is SYGVKD. Ficoll-Paque density gradient centrifugation was used to isolate PBMCs. The sample consisted of PBMCs or a T cell subset sorted from them (not recorded which). The receptor comes from a man aged 18 to 30 who had mild COVID-19 (a few samples of this study predate the infection). The sample titles of this study are shuffled in the database, so cell type and time point are left out; the donor was told from shared clones. Here the chain combines TRBV10-3 and TRBJ2-1, and the D gene may be TRBD1, 6 bases matching. The base sequence is TGTGCCATCAGTGACAGGGGACGGGTCAGTGGGCAGTTCTTC. This translates into CAISDRGRVSGQFF.